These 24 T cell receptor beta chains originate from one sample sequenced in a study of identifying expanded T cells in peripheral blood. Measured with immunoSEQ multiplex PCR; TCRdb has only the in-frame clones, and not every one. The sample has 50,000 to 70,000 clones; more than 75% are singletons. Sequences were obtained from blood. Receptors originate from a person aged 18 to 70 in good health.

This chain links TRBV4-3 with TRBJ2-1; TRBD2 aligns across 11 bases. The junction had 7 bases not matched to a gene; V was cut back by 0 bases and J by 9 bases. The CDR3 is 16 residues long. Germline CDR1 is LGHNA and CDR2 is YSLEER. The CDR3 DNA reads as TGCGCCAGCAGCCAAGATCTAGCGGGGGGAGTCAGTGAGCAGTTCTTC. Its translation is CASSQDLAGGVSEQFF.

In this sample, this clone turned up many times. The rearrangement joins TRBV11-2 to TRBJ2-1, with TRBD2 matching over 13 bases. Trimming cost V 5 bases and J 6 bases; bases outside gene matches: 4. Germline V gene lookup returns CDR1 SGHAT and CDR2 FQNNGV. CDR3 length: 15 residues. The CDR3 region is CASSPGTSGANEQFF. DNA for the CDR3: TGTGCCAGCAGCCCCGGGACTAGCGGGGCCAATGAGCAGTTCTTC.

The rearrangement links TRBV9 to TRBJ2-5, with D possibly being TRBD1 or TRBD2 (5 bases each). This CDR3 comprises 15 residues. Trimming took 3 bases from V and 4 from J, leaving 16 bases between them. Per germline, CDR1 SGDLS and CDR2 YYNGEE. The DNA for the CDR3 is TGTGCCAGCAGCGCCCGGGGCCTCCCCGGAGAGACCCAGTACTTC. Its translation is CASSARGLPGETQYF. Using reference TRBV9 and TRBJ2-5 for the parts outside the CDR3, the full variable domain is DSGVTQTPKHLITATGQRVTLRCSPRSGDLSVYWYQQSLDQGLQFLIQYYNGEERAKGNILERFSAQQFPDLHSELNLSSLELGDSALYFCASSARGLPGETQYFGPGTRLLVL.

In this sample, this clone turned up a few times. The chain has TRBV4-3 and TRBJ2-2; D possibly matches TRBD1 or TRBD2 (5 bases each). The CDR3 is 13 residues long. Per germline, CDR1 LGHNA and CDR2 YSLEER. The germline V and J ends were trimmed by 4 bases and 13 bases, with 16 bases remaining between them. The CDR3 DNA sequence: TGCGCCAGCAGCCGGGAGCGAACTAGGGGGCTGTTTTTT. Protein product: CASSRERTRGLFF.

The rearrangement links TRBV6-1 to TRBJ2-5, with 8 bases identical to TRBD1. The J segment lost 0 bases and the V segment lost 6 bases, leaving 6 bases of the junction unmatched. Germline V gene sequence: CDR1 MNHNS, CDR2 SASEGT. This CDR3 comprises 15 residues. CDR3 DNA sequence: TGTGCCAGCAGGGGAGGACAGGGCGACCAAGAGACCCAGTACTTC. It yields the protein CASRGGQGDQETQYF.

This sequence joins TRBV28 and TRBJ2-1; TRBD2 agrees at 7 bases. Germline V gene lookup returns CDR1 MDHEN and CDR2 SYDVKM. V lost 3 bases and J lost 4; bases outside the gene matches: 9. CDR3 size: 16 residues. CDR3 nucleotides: TGTGCCAGCAGTTTTTATTTGGCGGGAGCGTACAATGAGCAGTTCTTC. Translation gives CASSFYLAGAYNEQFF.

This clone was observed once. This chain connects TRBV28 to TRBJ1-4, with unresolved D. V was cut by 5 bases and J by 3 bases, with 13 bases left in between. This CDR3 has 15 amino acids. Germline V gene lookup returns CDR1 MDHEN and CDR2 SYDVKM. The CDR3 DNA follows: TGTGCCAGCAGTCTGACGCGGGCCTCTAATGAAAAACTGTTTTTT. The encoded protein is CASSLTRASNEKLFF.

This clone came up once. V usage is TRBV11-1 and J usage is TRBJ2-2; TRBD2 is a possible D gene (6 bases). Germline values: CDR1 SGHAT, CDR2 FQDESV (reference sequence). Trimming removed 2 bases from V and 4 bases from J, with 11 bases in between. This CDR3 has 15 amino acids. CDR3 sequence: CASSLWRARTGELFF. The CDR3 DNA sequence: TGTGCCAGCAGCTTATGGAGGGCTCGCACCGGGGAGCTGTTTTTT. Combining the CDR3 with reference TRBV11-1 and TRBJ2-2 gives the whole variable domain EAEVAQSPRYKITEKSQAVAFWCDPISGHATLYWYRQILGQGPELLVQFQDESVVDDSQLPKDRFSAERLKGVDSTLKIQPAELGDSAMYLCASSLWRARTGELFFGEGSRLTVL.

The CDR3 region is CASSKRDTSGYNEQFF. The CDR3, as DNA: TGTGCCAGCAGTAAGAGGGATACTAGCGGATACAATGAGCAGTTCTTC. V and J are TRBV27 and TRBJ2-1, with 8 bases matching TRBD2. The CDR3 runs 16 residues. The trim removed 5 bases at V and 4 bases at J, leaving 10 bases unmatched. The V gene's germline CDR1 is MNHEY and CDR2 SMNVEV (reference sequence).

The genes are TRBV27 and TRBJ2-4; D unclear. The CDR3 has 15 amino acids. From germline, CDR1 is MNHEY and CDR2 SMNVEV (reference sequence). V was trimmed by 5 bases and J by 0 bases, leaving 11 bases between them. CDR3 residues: CASSETTLAKNIQYF. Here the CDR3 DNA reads TGTGCCAGCAGTGAAACAACCCTAGCCAAAAACATTCAGTACTTC.

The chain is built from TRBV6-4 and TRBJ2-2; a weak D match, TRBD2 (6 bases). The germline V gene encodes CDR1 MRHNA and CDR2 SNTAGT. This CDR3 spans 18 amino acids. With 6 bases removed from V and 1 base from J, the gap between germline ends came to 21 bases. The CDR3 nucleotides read TGTGCCAGCAGCACAACCCCCTTAGCGGTACGGAACACCGGGGAGCTGTTTTTT. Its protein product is CASSTTPLAVRNTGELFF.

The CDR3 loop is CASSQGRNTEAFF. CDR3 in DNA: TGCGCCAGCAGCCAAGGGAGGAACACTGAAGCTTTCTTT. This chain uses TRBV4-1 with TRBJ1-1; D is ambiguous. This CDR3 spans 13 amino acids. The germline CDR1 and CDR2 sequences are MGHRA and YSYEKL. V was shortened by 1 base and J by 1 base, with 4 bases between the two germline ends.

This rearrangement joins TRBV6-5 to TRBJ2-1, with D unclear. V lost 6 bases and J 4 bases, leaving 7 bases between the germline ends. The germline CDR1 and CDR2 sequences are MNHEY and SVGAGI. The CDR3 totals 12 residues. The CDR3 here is CASRDTYNEQFF. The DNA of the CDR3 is TGTGCCAGCAGGGATACTTACAATGAGCAGTTCTTC.

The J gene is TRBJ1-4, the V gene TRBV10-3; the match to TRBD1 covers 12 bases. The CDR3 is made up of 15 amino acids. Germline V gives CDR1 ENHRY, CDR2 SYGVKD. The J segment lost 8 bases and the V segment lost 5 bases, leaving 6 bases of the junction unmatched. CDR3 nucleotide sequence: TGTGCCATCAGTACGCCGGGACAGGGGGCCGAAAAACTGTTTTTT. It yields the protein CAISTPGQGAEKLFF.

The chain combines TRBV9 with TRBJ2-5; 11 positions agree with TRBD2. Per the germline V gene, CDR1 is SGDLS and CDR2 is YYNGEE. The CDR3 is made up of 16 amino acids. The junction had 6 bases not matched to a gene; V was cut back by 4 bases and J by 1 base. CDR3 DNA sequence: TGTGCCAGCAGCAAGCGGGGACTAGCGGCCCAAGAGACCCAGTACTTC. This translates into CASSKRGLAAQETQYF.

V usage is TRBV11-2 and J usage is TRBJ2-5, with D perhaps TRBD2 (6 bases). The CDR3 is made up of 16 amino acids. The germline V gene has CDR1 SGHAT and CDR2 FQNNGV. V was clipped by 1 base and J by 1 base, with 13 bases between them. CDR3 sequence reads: CASSLGATGLQETQYF. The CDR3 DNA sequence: TGTGCCAGCAGCTTAGGGGCTACGGGACTCCAAGAGACCCAGTACTTC.

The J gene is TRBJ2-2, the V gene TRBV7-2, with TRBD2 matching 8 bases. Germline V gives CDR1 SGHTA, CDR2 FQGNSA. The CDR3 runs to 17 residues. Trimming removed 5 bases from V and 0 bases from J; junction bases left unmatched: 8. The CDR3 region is CASSPQLAGPNTGELFF. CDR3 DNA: TGTGCCAGCAGCCCCCAGTTAGCGGGACCGAACACCGGGGAGCTGTTTTTT.

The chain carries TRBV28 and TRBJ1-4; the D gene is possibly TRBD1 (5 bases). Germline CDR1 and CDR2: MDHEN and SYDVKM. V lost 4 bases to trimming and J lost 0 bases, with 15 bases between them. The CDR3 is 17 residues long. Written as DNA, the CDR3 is TGTGCCAGCAGTTACAGCCAGGGACTTGCAACTAATGAAAAACTGTTTTTT. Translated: CASSYSQGLATNEKLFF.

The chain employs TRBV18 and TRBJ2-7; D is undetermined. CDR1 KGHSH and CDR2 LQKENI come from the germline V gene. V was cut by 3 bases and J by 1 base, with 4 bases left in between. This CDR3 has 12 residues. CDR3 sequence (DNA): TGTGCCAGCTCACCTAATTCCTACGAGCAGTACTTC. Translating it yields CASSPNSYEQYF.

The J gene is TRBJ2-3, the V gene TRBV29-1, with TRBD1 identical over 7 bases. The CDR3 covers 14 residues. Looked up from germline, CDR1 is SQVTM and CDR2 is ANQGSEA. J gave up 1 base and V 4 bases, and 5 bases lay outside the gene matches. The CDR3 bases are TGCAGCGTTGGGTTAGGGGGCGGCACAGATACGCAGTATTTT. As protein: CSVGLGGGTDTQYF.

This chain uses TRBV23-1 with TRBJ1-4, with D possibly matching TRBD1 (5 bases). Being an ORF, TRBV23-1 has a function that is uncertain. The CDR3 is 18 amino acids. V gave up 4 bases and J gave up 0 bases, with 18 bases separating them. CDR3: CASSPSRVDGATNEKLFF. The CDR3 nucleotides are TGCGCCAGCAGTCCGAGCAGGGTGGACGGAGCAACTAATGAAAAACTGTTTTTT.

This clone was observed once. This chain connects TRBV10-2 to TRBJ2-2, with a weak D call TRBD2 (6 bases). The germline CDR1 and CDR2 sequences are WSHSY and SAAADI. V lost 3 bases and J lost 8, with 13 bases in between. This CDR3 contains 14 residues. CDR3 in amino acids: CASSDLGGKGELFF. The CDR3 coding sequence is TGCGCCAGCAGTGATCTCGGAGGGAAGGGGGAGCTGTTTTTT.

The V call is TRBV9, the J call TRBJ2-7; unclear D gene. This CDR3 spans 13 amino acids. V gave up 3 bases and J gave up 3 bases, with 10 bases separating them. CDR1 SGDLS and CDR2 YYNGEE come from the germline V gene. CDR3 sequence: CASSADLYYEQYF. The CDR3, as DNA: TGTGCCAGCAGCGCCGACCTATACTACGAGCAGTACTTC.

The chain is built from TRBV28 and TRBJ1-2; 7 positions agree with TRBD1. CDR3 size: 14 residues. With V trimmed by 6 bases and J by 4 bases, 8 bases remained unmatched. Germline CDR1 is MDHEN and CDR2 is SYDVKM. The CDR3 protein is CASSRAGTAYGYTF. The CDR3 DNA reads TGTGCCAGCAGCCGTGCCGGGACAGCCTATGGCTACACCTTC.